The 17 T cell receptor beta chains presented below share a single source sample, sequenced in a study of STAT5B mutations in CD4+ large granular lymphocyte leukemia. TCRdb's table, derived via immunoSEQ multiplex PCR, lists solely in-frame clones and lacks some. The repertoire has almost 30,000 clones, approximately 79% of them found once; the top ten carry roughly 6.2%. The source material was CD4+ T cells from blood buffy coats. The receptors were gathered from a human donor in good health.

A few counts support this clone. The gene calls are TRBV4-1 and TRBJ1-1; D gene uncertain. Trimming cost V 3 bases and J 4 bases, with 12 bases left between them. The germline gives CDR1 MGHRA, CDR2 YSYEKL. The CDR3 runs to 14 residues. CDR3 loop: CASSQLSKATEAFF. The CDR3 bases are TGCGCCAGCAGCCAGTTGAGTAAGGCCACTGAAGCTTTCTTT.

This clone has only one observation. This chain joins TRBV5-5 and TRBJ1-4; 7 nucleotides line up with TRBD1. The CDR3 has 15 residues. CDR1 and CDR2 from the germline V gene are SGHKS and YYEKEE (reference sequence). The trim removed 4 bases at V and 5 bases at J, leaving 8 bases unmatched. The CDR3 protein is CASSPPGQRNEKLFF. CDR3 in DNA: TGTGCCAGCAGCCCACCGGGACAGCGGAATGAAAAACTGTTTTTT. Combining the CDR3 with reference TRBV5-5 and TRBJ1-4 gives the whole variable domain DAGVTQSPTHLIKTRGQQVTLRCSPISGHKSVSWYQQVLGQGPQFIFQYYEKEERGRGNFPDRFSARQFPNYSSELNVNALLLGDSALYLCASSPPGQRNEKLFFGSGTQLSVL.

The rearrangement links TRBV4-2 to TRBJ1-3; D is unresolved. The CDR3 is made up of 14 amino acids. The V gene lost 1 base and the J gene lost 7 bases, with 11 bases spanning the gap. CDR1 LGHNA and CDR2 YNFKEQ come from the germline V gene. This chain's CDR3 is CASSQGREGNTIYF. For the CDR3, the DNA is TGTGCCAGCAGCCAAGGCCGCGAGGGTAACACCATATATTTT.

This sequence joins TRBV28 and TRBJ2-6, with D perhaps matching TRBD1 or TRBD2 (5 bases each). The CDR3 consists of 16 residues. The germline gives CDR1 MDHEN, CDR2 SYDVKM. V shed 5 bases and J shed 4 bases, with 15 bases lying between them. Here the CDR3 reads CASSQRPGPGANVLTF. In DNA, the CDR3 is TGTGCCAGCAGTCAAAGACCGGGACCAGGGGCCAACGTCCTGACTTTC. The variable domain in full, with the rest retrieved from reference TRBV28 and TRBJ2-6, is DVKVTQSSRYLVKRTGEKVFLECVQDMDHENMFWYRQDPGLGLRLIYFSYDVKMKEKGDIPEGYSVSREKKERFSLILESASTNQTSMYLCASSQRPGPGANVLTFGAGSRLTVL.

The chain carries TRBV5-1 and TRBJ2-5, with 11 bases matching TRBD1. The V gene's germline CDR1 is SGHRS and CDR2 YFSETQ. V shed 6 bases, J shed 3 bases, and the junction held 7 bases outside the gene matches. CDR3 length equals 15 residues. The CDR3 is CASNPGTGGKETQYF. The CDR3 DNA reads TGCGCCAGCAACCCTGGGACAGGGGGAAAAGAGACCCAGTACTTC.

This rearrangement joins TRBV7-2 to TRBJ2-3; D possibly uses TRBD1 or TRBD2 (5 bases each). The CDR3 extends over 14 amino acids. The germline V gene has CDR1 SGHTA and CDR2 FQGNSA. Trimming removed 5 bases at V and 0 bases at J, with 9 bases between. CDR3 amino acids: CASSSRDSTDTQYF. DNA of the CDR3: TGTGCCAGCAGCAGCCGGGACAGCACAGATACGCAGTATTTT. Combining the CDR3 with reference TRBV7-2 and TRBJ2-3 gives the whole variable domain GAGVSQSPSNKVTEKGKDVELRCDPISGHTALYWYRQSLGQGLEFLIYFQGNSAPDKSGLPSDRFSAERTGGSVSTLTIQRTQQEDSAVYLCASSSRDSTDTQYFGPGTRLTVL.

This clone was counted between two and nine times. V usage is TRBV6-5 and J usage is TRBJ1-2; D uncertain. This CDR3 has 14 residues. Germline CDR1 and CDR2: MNHEY and SVGAGI. V lost 0 bases and J 7 bases, leaving 12 bases between the germline ends. CDR3 bases: TGTGCCAGCAGTTACTCTGTGAGGCCCCCTGGCTACACCTTC. It translates to CASSYSVRPPGYTF.

This rearrangement joins TRBV18 to TRBJ2-2; 8 bases fit TRBD2. The CDR3 loop spans 15 amino acids. V lost 2 bases and J lost 6; bases outside the gene matches: 5. Germline lookup yields CDR1 KGHSH and CDR2 LQKENI. CDR3 protein: CASSPIGLAAGELFF. CDR3 sequence (DNA): TGTGCCAGCTCACCAATCGGACTAGCCGCCGGGGAGCTGTTTTTT.

This chain uses TRBV27 with TRBJ2-3; 11 bases map to TRBD2. Germline V gives CDR1 MNHEY, CDR2 SMNVEV (reference sequence). Unmatched junction bases numbered 14, after V lost 4 bases and J lost 8 bases. This CDR3 region has 17 residues. CDR3 amino acids: CASSSTTSGGAEGTQYF. In DNA, the CDR3 is TGTGCCAGCAGTTCAACCACTAGCGGGGGCGCCGAGGGTACGCAGTATTTT.

The chain recombines TRBV7-2 with TRBJ1-5, with D unresolved. The CDR3 extends over 13 amino acids. V was trimmed by 2 bases and J by 4 bases, leaving 6 bases between them. The germline gives CDR1 SGHTA, CDR2 FQGNSA. CDR3 nucleotides: TGTGCCAGCAGCTTATCTCCGAATCAGCCCCAGCATTTT. Amino acid sequence: CASSLSPNQPQHF. Complete variable domain (other parts from reference TRBV7-2 and TRBJ1-5): GAGVSQSPSNKVTEKGKDVELRCDPISGHTALYWYRQSLGQGLEFLIYFQGNSAPDKSGLPSDRFSAERTGGSVSTLTIQRTQQEDSAVYLCASSLSPNQPQHFGDGTRLSIL.

The rearrangement links TRBV2 to TRBJ2-7; D gene uncertain. Germline CDR1 SNHLY, CDR2 FYNNEI. This CDR3 has 14 amino acids. V lost 6 bases, J lost 0 bases, and 12 bases lay in between. The CDR3 sequence is CASRPDLVSYEQYF. The CDR3 DNA follows: TGTGCCAGCAGACCGGACCTTGTCTCCTACGAGCAGTACTTC.

The rearrangement joins TRBV7-2 to TRBJ2-5; no definite D call. Germline lookup yields CDR1 SGHTA and CDR2 FQGNSA. CDR3 size: 15 residues. Trimming left V 5 bases short and J 5 bases short, with 18 bases between. The CDR3 sequence: CASSPPRRGLETQYF. CDR3 sequence (DNA): TGTGCCAGCAGCCCGCCCCGGCGAGGTTTGGAGACCCAGTACTTC.

V is TRBV4-3 and J is TRBJ2-3; D assignment may be TRBD1 or TRBD2 (5 bases each). The germline gives CDR1 LGHNA, CDR2 YSLEER. Between the trimmed V and J ends, which lost 4 bases and 2 bases, there was a span of 19 bases. There are 17 residues in the CDR3. The CDR3: CASSPSGQVGVTDTQYF. CDR3 nucleotides: TGCGCCAGCAGCCCCTCCGGTCAAGTGGGGGTCACAGATACGCAGTATTTT.

The genes are TRBV27 and TRBJ2-6; a possible D gene is TRBD1 (6 bases). This CDR3 has 18 amino acids. CDR1 MNHEY and CDR2 SMNVEV come from the germline V gene (reference sequence). Between the trimmed V and J ends, which lost 3 bases and 0 bases, there was a span of 15 bases. The CDR3 protein is CASSFRTASHSGANVLTF. The CDR3 coding sequence is TGTGCCAGCAGTTTTAGGACAGCCAGCCACTCTGGGGCCAACGTCCTGACTTTC.

V usage is TRBV4-3 and J usage is TRBJ1-1, with D hard to call. Germline CDR1 reads LGHNA; CDR2 reads YSLEER. This CDR3 contains 15 residues. The germline V and J ends were trimmed by 3 bases and 1 base, with 12 bases remaining between them. For the CDR3, the DNA is TGCGCCAGCAGCCAGGGCTTACAGCAGAACACTGAAGCTTTCTTT. It codes for CASSQGLQQNTEAFF.

This sequence joins TRBV7-2 and TRBJ2-1, with 11 bases fitting TRBD2. This CDR3 comprises 13 residues. V was pared by 5 bases and J by 6 bases, with 0 bases of the junction left unmatched. The germline V gene has CDR1 SGHTA and CDR2 FQGNSA. CDR3 coding DNA: TGTGCCAGCAGCGGGACTAGCGGCAATGAGCAGTTCTTC. It encodes CASSGTSGNEQFF.

The chain combines TRBV5-1 with TRBJ1-1; D is undetermined. The CDR3 sequence is 14 residues long. V lost 2 bases and J 7 bases, leaving 15 bases between the germline ends. Germline V gene data show CDR1 as SGHRS and CDR2 as YFSETQ. In DNA, the CDR3 is TGCGCCAGCAGCTTTAATCCAGAGGCGATTGAAGCTTTCTTT. As protein: CASSFNPEAIEAFF.